The clone carrying this T cell receptor beta chain appeared many times. Its antigen is currently unknown. Trimming left V 0 bases short and J 5 bases short, with 9 bases between. The germline gives CDR1 SGHKS, CDR2 YYEKEE (reference sequence). This CDR3 has 13 amino acids. RNA transcripts were the template, and TCR beta CDR3 regions were amplified from them. The first-round RT-PCR employed HTBI primers together with the Qiagen OneStep RT-PCR kit. A multiplex PCR was then performed as the second round. Each CDR3 protein gets one entry after TCRdb re-called the multiplex PCR reads with MiXCR. The sample shows around 1.1 million distinct CDR3 sequences, about two fifths of them seen only once. The sample is drawn from a study of Graves' ophthalmopathy and Graves' hyperthyroidism. Study outcomes and limitations: Discrimination between ophthalmopathy and stable hyperthyroidism by a 13-signature model showed 87.88% sensitivity and 70% to 82% specificity. Among expanded thyroid clonotypes above 0.001 frequency, most also occurred in blood.

Input material: peripheral blood or thyroid tissue (not recorded which). This sequence originates from an adult man with Graves' hyperthyroidism. The gene calls are TRBV5-5 and TRBJ2-7, with D maybe TRBD1 (5 bases). DNA of the CDR3: TGTGCCAGCAGCTTGGCAGGGTCCCACGAGCAGTACTTC. This codes for CASSLAGSHEQYF.